Listed here are 12 T cell receptor beta chains from one sample, sequenced in a study of PD-L1 blockade in urothelial cancer. This table comes from immunoSEQ multiplex PCR, and its TCRdb copy is limited to in-frame clones, with some not included. The table has about 49,000 clones, around 79% seen once. Time point here: pretreatment peripheral blood. The sample was PBMCs, taken around atezolizumab (anti-PD-L1) treatment. These receptors came from a man aged 70-80 years with urothelial cancer.

The V call is TRBV29-1, the J call TRBJ1-1; TRBD1 is a possible D gene (6 bases). This CDR3 comprises 13 residues. Germline CDR1 reads SQVTM; CDR2 reads ANQGSEA. The V end lost 7 bases, the J end lost 3 bases, and 15 bases lay between the germline ends. The CDR3 is CSARGAGYTEAFF. The CDR3 DNA reads as TGCAGCGCCCGGGGGGCGGGGTACACTGAAGCTTTCTTT.

The CDR3 DNA reads as TGTGCCAGCAGTTTCGCCTCGGAGGGTCAGCCCCAGCATTTT. Translated, it gives CASSFASEGQPQHF. The rearrangement links TRBV28 to TRBJ1-5; no clear D gene. Trimming pared 3 bases from V and 6 bases from J, leaving 12 bases between. The CDR3 extends over 14 amino acids. Looked up from germline, CDR1 is MDHEN and CDR2 is SYDVKM.

The chain couples TRBV21-1 to TRBJ1-2; whether TRBD1, the table's D call, matches the DNA was not checked. TRBV21-1 is a pseudogene locus. The CDR3 loop spans 15 amino acids. In DNA, the CDR3 is TGTGCCAGCACCTTAGACAGGGGGAGCGGCTATGGCTACACCTTC. Translation: CASTLDRGSGYGYTF.

CDR3 protein: CAISPRDQPQHF. Here the CDR3 DNA reads TGTGCCATCAGCCCCAGGGATCAGCCCCAGCATTTT. The J gene is TRBJ1-5, the V gene TRBV10-3; tentatively, D is TRBD1 (5 bases). There are 12 residues in the CDR3. The V end was cut by 6 bases, the J end by 5 bases, with 8 bases between. Germline V gene sequence: CDR1 ENHRY, CDR2 SYGVKD.

The CDR3 DNA follows: TGTGCCAGCGGAGCGACTAGCGGGAGCACAGATACGCAGTATTTT. This sequence encodes CASGATSGSTDTQYF. This chain joins TRBV2 and TRBJ2-3; 10 nucleotides line up with TRBD2. The CDR3 is 15 residues long. Germline V gene data show CDR1 as SNHLY and CDR2 as FYNNEI. Trimming took 8 bases from V and 0 from J; bases not matched to a gene: 5. Filled out from reference TRBV2 and TRBJ2-3, the complete variable domain reads EPEVTQTPSHQVTQMGQEVILRCVPISNHLYFYWYRQILGQKVEFLVSFYNNEISEKSEIFDDQFSVERPDGSNFTLKIRSTKLEDSAMYFCASGATSGSTDTQYFGPGTRLTVL.

The J gene is TRBJ2-7, the V gene TRBV19; possible D gene TRBD1, 5 bases. The CDR3 runs to 15 residues. Germline values: CDR1 LNHDA, CDR2 SQIVND (reference sequence). The germline V and J ends were trimmed by 4 bases and 6 bases, with 19 bases remaining between them. The CDR3 here is CASSTFGIAQGEQYF. The CDR3 DNA sequence: TGTGCCAGTAGTACCTTCGGTATAGCTCAGGGCGAGCAGTACTTC.

V and J are TRBV19 and TRBJ2-7, with 9 bases identical to TRBD2. V shed 3 bases and J 7 bases; nucleotides not matched to a gene: 10. This CDR3 is 15 amino acids long. Germline lookup yields CDR1 LNHDA and CDR2 SQIVND (reference sequence). Written as DNA, the CDR3 is TGTGCCAGTAGTATGATAGCGGGAGAGGTTAGAGAGCAGTACTTC. It encodes CASSMIAGEVREQYF.

The chain employs TRBV5-1 and TRBJ1-4; tentatively, D is TRBD1 (6 bases). The CDR3 spans 13 residues. Deletions cut 2 bases from V and 8 bases from J, with 10 bases between. Germline V CDR1 and CDR2: SGHRS, YFSETQ. The CDR3 protein is CASSLLGTEKLFF. CDR3 coding DNA: TGCGCCAGCAGCTTACTCGGGACAGAAAAACTGTTTTTT.

The rearrangement links TRBV19 to TRBJ2-1; D might be TRBD2 (6 bases). Germline V gives CDR1 LNHDA, CDR2 SQIVND (reference sequence). V lost 2 bases and J lost 10, with 21 bases in between. The CDR3 contains 16 residues. The DNA for the CDR3 is TGTGCCAGTAGTATACAAGGCGGAGCAGATGGGAGGGAGCAGTTCTTC. This gives the protein CASSIQGGADGREQFF.

V usage is TRBV6-6 and J usage is TRBJ2-7, with 9 nucleotides matching TRBD2. The CDR3 totals 13 residues. J was trimmed by 4 bases and V by 8 bases; bases with no gene match: 6. Germline assignment: CDR1 MNHNY and CDR2 SVGAGI (reference sequence). CDR3 in amino acids: CASLTSGTYEQYF. The CDR3 DNA follows: TGTGCCAGCCTGACTAGCGGAACATACGAGCAGTACTTC.

This chain connects TRBV5-8 to TRBJ2-1; 7 nucleotides align to TRBD2. This CDR3 has 14 amino acids. Germline trimming cut 4 bases from V and 3 bases from J; bases unmatched to any gene: 4. Looked up from germline, CDR1 is SGHTS and CDR2 is YDEGEE. In nucleotides, the CDR3 is TGTGCCAGCAGCCGACTAGCCGTCTACAATGAGCAGTTCTTC. This sequence encodes CASSRLAVYNEQFF.

The V call is TRBV11-2, the J call TRBJ2-1; 11 bases are a match to TRBD2. Germline lookup yields CDR1 SGHAT and CDR2 FQNNGV. With V trimmed by 3 bases and J by 5 bases, 6 bases remained unmatched. This CDR3 contains 16 residues. CDR3 coding DNA: TGTGCCAGCAGCTTCCTGACTAGCGGGGCCGACAATGAGCAGTTCTTC. Protein product: CASSFLTSGADNEQFF.